What follows are 32 T cell receptor beta chains derived from one specimen sequenced in a study of post-analysis software for immune sequencing data. General study findings and limits: Several TRBV segments were more frequent in patients than controls; TRBV5-6, TRBV5-1 and TRBV20-1 belonged to this group.

Unique molecular identifiers featured in each of the TCR beta cDNA libraries. TCRdb reprocessed the PCR reads with MiXCR, giving one entry per CDR3 protein. The profile shows 450,000 or so distinct CDR3 sequences, approximately 45% of them singletons. Their antigens are not known. Sequencing input: blood. The receptors shown here come from a girl under 18 with multiple sclerosis.

The chain uses TRBV4-2 and TRBJ2-5; D possibly corresponds to TRBD2 (6 bases). The closer fit of TRBJ2-7 to the DNA end suggests the J call may be wrong. In germline, CDR1 is LGHNA, CDR2 YNFKEQ. The CDR3 sequence is 12 residues long. CDR3 in amino acids: CASSHPGGEQYF. The CDR3, as DNA: TGTGCCAGCAGCCACCCCGGGGGCGAGCAGTACTTC.

This clonotype appeared a few times. The rearrangement joins TRBV20-1 to TRBJ2-5, with D unclear. CDR1 DFQATT and CDR2 SNEGSKA come from the germline V gene (reference sequence). The CDR3 covers 11 residues. V gave up 3 bases and J gave up 1 base, with 3 bases separating them. The DNA of the CDR3 is TGCAGTGCTAGCATCCAAGAGACCCAGTACTTC. Translated, it gives CSASIQETQYF.

The gene calls are TRBV5-1 and TRBJ1-5; TRBD1 matches 9 bases. Germline V CDR1 and CDR2: SGHRS, YFSETQ. The CDR3 runs to 15 residues. The junction had 1 base not matched to a gene; V was cut back by 0 bases and J by 3 bases. The CDR3 DNA reads as TGCGCCAGCAGCTTGGGGACAGGGGCCAATCAGCCCCAGCATTTT. Translating gives CASSLGTGANQPQHF.

This clonotype appeared a few times. This chain connects TRBV5-1 to TRBJ1-2; TRBD1 is a possible D gene (5 bases). The CDR3 is made up of 12 amino acids. Germline V gene data show CDR1 as SGHRS and CDR2 as YFSETQ. Trimming took off 2 bases at V and 8 bases at J, with 10 bases between the two ends. Here the CDR3 reads CASSLAGEGYTF. CDR3 in DNA: TGCGCCAGCAGCTTAGCGGGGGAAGGCTACACCTTC.

This clonotype was observed a handful of times. V and J are TRBV20-1 and TRBJ2-7; D may be TRBD2 (6 bases). The germline V gene has CDR1 DFQATT and CDR2 SNEGSKA (reference sequence). Trimming took off 0 bases at V and 7 bases at J, with 19 bases between the two ends. The CDR3 runs 15 residues. CDR3 sequence: CSARDQKRALGEQYF. CDR3 coding DNA: TGCAGTGCTAGAGATCAGAAGCGGGCCCTGGGTGAGCAGTACTTC.

This clonotype showed up just once. J is TRBJ2-3 and V is TRBV6-2 or TRBV6-3; tentatively, D is TRBD2 (6 bases). V lost 5 bases to trimming and J lost 0 bases, with 15 bases between them. The CDR3 runs 16 residues. Germline CDR1 is MNHEY and CDR2 is SVGEGT. The CDR3 here is CASSLSLATSTDTQYF. The DNA of the CDR3 is TGTGCCAGCAGTCTCTCTCTAGCGACCAGCACAGATACGCAGTATTTT.

The table lists this clonotype with a few counts. A much bigger clone sits one base away, suggesting this may be a read error. This rearrangement joins TRBV10-2 to TRBJ2-6, with TRBD2 matching over 7 bases. The CDR3 is 14 amino acids. Germline V gives CDR1 WSHSY, CDR2 SAAADI. CDR3 sequence: CASWGGTGANVRTF. Here the CDR3 DNA reads TGCGCCAGCTGGGGGGGTACCGGGGCCAACGTCCGGACTTTC.

The rearrangement joins TRBV6-6 to TRBJ2-3; D possibly corresponds to TRBD1 (5 bases). The CDR3 consists of 16 residues. CDR1 is MNHNY, CDR2 SVGAGI, per germline (reference sequence). V was shortened by 2 bases and J by 5 bases, with 17 bases between the two germline ends. CDR3 sequence (DNA): TGTGCCAGCAGTTACGGGTTCCCAGGGATGGGAGATACGCAGTATTTT. Protein sequence: CASSYGFPGMGDTQYF.

This clonotype was recorded once. The chain is built from TRBV20-1 and TRBJ2-1; no clear D gene. The germline V and J ends were trimmed by 6 bases and 10 bases, with 13 bases remaining between them. Germline lookup yields CDR1 DFQATT and CDR2 SNEGSKA (reference sequence). This CDR3 contains 11 residues. The CDR3 reads CSAPSRAEQFF. CDR3 DNA: TGCAGTGCCCCTTCTCGCGCCGAGCAGTTCTTC.

There are a few counts of this clonotype. V gene TRBV20-1 combines with J gene TRBJ1-2; D gene unclear. V lost 6 bases, J lost 1 base, and 15 bases lay in between. CDR3 size: 14 residues. Germline CDR1 reads DFQATT; CDR2 reads SNEGSKA (reference sequence). This CDR3 reads CSALTRTVNYGYTF. CDR3 coding DNA: TGCAGTGCCCTTACTCGGACGGTTAACTATGGCTACACCTTC.

This clonotype was detected a few times. The chain carries TRBV7-2 and TRBJ2-3; D remains unclear. Germline assignment: CDR1 SGHTA and CDR2 FQGNSA. Trimming left V 1 base short and J 2 bases short, with 7 bases between. The CDR3 is made up of 14 amino acids. The CDR3 sequence is CASSLVRNTDTQYF. Written as DNA, the CDR3 is TGTGCCAGCAGCTTAGTACGGAACACAGATACGCAGTATTTT.

J is TRBJ2-1 and V is TRBV5-1, with D perhaps assigned TRBD1 or TRBD2 (5 bases each). With 4 bases removed from V and 7 bases from J, the gap between germline ends came to 15 bases. The CDR3 is 14 amino acids. The germline V gene has CDR1 SGHRS and CDR2 YFSETQ. CDR3 protein: CASSVRDPGNEQFF. DNA of the CDR3: TGCGCCAGCAGCGTCCGGGACCCTGGGAATGAGCAGTTCTTC.

Comments on this clonotype: Relative to the germline gene, one junction end is altered; a read error may explain this. The chain combines TRBV5-1 with TRBJ2-1; TRBD2 aligns across 7 bases. CDR1 and CDR2 from the germline V gene are SGHRS and YFSETQ. CDR3 length: 14 amino acids. CDR3: CASSLAGDYNEQFF. For the CDR3, the DNA is TGTGCCAGCAGCTTAGCGGGTGACTACAATGAGCAGTTCTTC.

The chain combines TRBV15 with TRBJ1-5, with D possibly matching TRBD1 (6 bases). V was shortened by 1 base and J by 0 bases, with 7 bases between the two germline ends. Germline loops: CDR1 LNHNV, CDR2 YYDKDF (reference sequence). The CDR3 is made up of 15 amino acids. The CDR3 sequence is CATSRGTVSNQPQHF. The CDR3 coding sequence is TGTGCCACCAGCAGAGGGACAGTTAGCAATCAGCCCCAGCATTTT.

This chain joins TRBV6-6 and TRBJ1-4; 9 bases align to TRBD1. The CDR3 covers 14 residues. V shed 7 bases and J 8 bases; nucleotides not matched to a gene: 8. Looked up from germline, CDR1 is MNHNY and CDR2 is SVGAGI (reference sequence). The CDR3 protein is CASNQDRGGEKLFF. As DNA, the CDR3 is TGTGCCAGCAATCAGGACAGGGGTGGGGAAAAACTGTTTTTT.

V gene TRBV7-8 combines with J gene TRBJ2-7, with D possibly TRBD2 on 6 matching bases. Germline V gives CDR1 SGHVS, CDR2 FQNEAQ. Trimming took off 5 bases at V and 5 bases at J, with 19 bases between the two ends. CDR3 length equals 15 residues. The DNA for the CDR3 is TGTGCCAGCAGCCCCAGGAGGGCCAATCTCCACGAGCAGTACTTC. This gives the protein CASSPRRANLHEQYF.

The genes are TRBV6-5 and TRBJ1-5; perhaps TRBD1 as D (5 bases). Trimming shortened V by 2 bases and J by 4 bases, and 9 bases separated the two germline ends. Germline V gene lookup returns CDR1 MNHEY and CDR2 SVGAGI. The CDR3 covers 14 residues. This CDR3 is CASSYKGRNQPQHF. Here the CDR3 DNA reads TGTGCCAGCAGTTACAAGGGGAGGAATCAGCCCCAGCATTTT.

This clonotype was observed a few times. This chain joins TRBV5-1 and TRBJ1-1, with D hard to call. Germline V gives CDR1 SGHRS, CDR2 YFSETQ. The CDR3 covers 14 residues. V lost 4 bases to trimming and J lost 7 bases, with 17 bases between them. This chain's CDR3 is CASSPGPAEGEAFF. CDR3 bases: TGCGCCAGCAGCCCCGGGCCCGCCGAGGGTGAAGCTTTCTTT.

The chain carries TRBV28 and TRBJ2-1, with 10 nucleotides matching TRBD2. Germline V gene lookup returns CDR1 MDHEN and CDR2 SYDVKM. V shed 2 bases, J shed 9 bases, and the junction held 7 bases outside the gene matches. The length of the CDR3 is 15 residues. CDR3 DNA: TGTGCCAGCAGTTTAGGCCTAGCGGGAGCGGTTGAGCAGTTCTTC. Translated, it gives CASSLGLAGAVEQFF.

The CDR3 coding sequence is TGCACCGTGGTAGACCGGAGCTCCTACAATGAGCAGTTCTTC. Translating gives CTVVDRSSYNEQFF. The J gene is TRBJ2-1, the V gene TRBV20-1; unclear D gene. The CDR3 contains 14 residues. The germline V gene encodes CDR1 DFQATT and CDR2 SNEGSKA (reference sequence).

The chain has TRBV6-6 and TRBJ1-1, with TRBD1 identical over 10 bases. After removal of 4 bases from V and 3 bases from J, the junction contained 5 bases not matched to a gene. Per germline, CDR1 MNHNY and CDR2 SVGAGI (reference sequence). The CDR3 has 15 amino acids. DNA for the CDR3: TGTGCCAGCAGTTTCGAAGGACAGGGGGACACTGAAGCTTTCTTT. It specifies CASSFEGQGDTEAFF.

The table lists this clonotype with a count of one. V gene TRBV5-6 combines with J gene TRBJ1-5, with D perhaps TRBD1 (6 bases). V lost 3 bases, J lost 7 bases, and 17 bases lay in between. The CDR3 covers 15 residues. Germline V lookup: CDR1 SGHDT, CDR2 YYEEEE. The CDR3 sequence is CASSWRMGAGQPQHF. The CDR3, as DNA: TGTGCCAGCAGCTGGCGGATGGGGGCAGGGCAGCCCCAGCATTTT.

This clonotype was counted a few times. At one end the junction does not follow the germline gene, possibly because of a read error. The gene calls are TRBV7-7 and TRBJ2-7, with D unresolved. This CDR3 spans 11 amino acids. Germline values: CDR1 SSHAT, CDR2 FNYEAQ (reference sequence). DNA of the CDR3: TGTGCTAGCAGCTCAGGTGGCGAGCAGTACTTC. This gives the protein CASSSGGEQYF.

The chain couples TRBV10-3 to TRBJ1-1, with 7 positions matching TRBD1. With V trimmed by 0 bases and J by 8 bases, 9 bases remained unmatched. This CDR3 has 15 amino acids. Germline V CDR1 and CDR2: ENHRY, SYGVKD. The CDR3 spells CAISESSLQGDEAFF. The CDR3 bases are TGTGCCATCAGTGAGTCGTCCCTGCAGGGGGACGAAGCTTTCTTT.

This chain joins TRBV10-3 and TRBJ2-1; perhaps D is TRBD1 or TRBD2 (5 bases each). Trimming left V 8 bases short and J 0 bases short, with 20 bases between. The length of the CDR3 is 17 residues. The germline gives CDR1 ENHRY, CDR2 SYGVKD. This chain's CDR3 is CAIPRDEQPSSYNEQFF. The CDR3 DNA sequence: TGTGCCATCCCCCGGGACGAACAGCCGAGCTCCTACAATGAGCAGTTCTTC.

The chain joins TRBV7-3 to TRBJ2-3, with D possibly being TRBD1 (5 bases). V was cut by 1 base and J by 4 bases, with 15 bases left in between. There are 16 residues in the CDR3. Germline V gives CDR1 SGHTA, CDR2 FQGTGA. For the CDR3, the DNA is TGTGCCAGCAGCTTAATATCCGGCAGGGCGGCAGATACGCAGTATTTT. Residues: CASSLISGRAADTQYF.

This rearrangement joins TRBV7-2 to TRBJ2-7; 10 nucleotides line up with TRBD1. Trimming removed 4 bases from V and 5 bases from J; junction bases left unmatched: 8. Germline CDR1 and CDR2: SGHTA and FQGNSA. CDR3 length equals 15 residues. The CDR3 spells CASSSDLGQGNEQYF. In DNA form, the CDR3 reads TGTGCCAGCAGCTCAGACCTGGGACAGGGGAACGAGCAGTACTTC.

The DNA of the CDR3 is TGTGCCAGCAGCTTAGCCCGGACAGGATCCACAGATACGCAGTATTTT. This encodes CASSLARTGSTDTQYF. J is TRBJ2-3 and V is TRBV7-6; 7 nucleotides match TRBD1. The CDR3 runs 16 residues. From germline, CDR1 is SGHVS and CDR2 FNYEAQ. V lost 0 bases and J lost 2; bases outside the gene matches: 5.

This clonotype was seen more than once but under ten times. The chain combines TRBV13 with TRBJ2-1; D is tentatively TRBD1 or TRBD2 (6 bases each). V dropped 5 bases and J dropped 3 bases, with 23 bases sitting between them. Germline CDR1 is PRHDT and CDR2 is FYEKMQ (reference sequence). The CDR3 has 18 amino acids. The chain's CDR3 is CASSIEGLGGRLYNEQFF. The CDR3 nucleotides are TGTGCCAGCAGCATCGAGGGTCTAGGGGGGCGCCTCTACAATGAGCAGTTCTTC.

V is TRBV7-2 and J is TRBJ1-2; tentative D call: TRBD1 (5 bases). Germline CDR1 reads SGHTA; CDR2 reads FQGNSA. The CDR3 runs 16 residues. V shed 2 bases and J shed 7 bases, with 20 bases lying between them. CDR3 sequence: CASSLMGGELLLGYTF. The CDR3 DNA is TGTGCCAGCAGCTTAATGGGGGGGGAGTTATTGCTTGGCTACACCTTC.

This rearrangement joins TRBV20-1 to TRBJ2-7; 10 nucleotides match TRBD2. J gave up 0 bases and V 7 bases, and 6 bases lay outside the gene matches. Germline lookup yields CDR1 DFQATT and CDR2 SNEGSKA (reference sequence). The CDR3 spans 14 residues. The CDR3 coding sequence is TGCAGTGGTAGCGGGGGGACTATCTCCTACGAGCAGTACTTC. As protein: CSGSGGTISYEQYF.

The genes are TRBV7-9 and TRBJ2-1; D may correspond to TRBD1 or TRBD2 (5 bases each). This CDR3 is 15 amino acids long. Germline V lookup: CDR1 SEHNR, CDR2 FQNEAQ (reference sequence). V was pared by 1 base and J by 3 bases, with 10 bases between. The CDR3 region is CASSLVGAGYNEQFF. The CDR3 nucleotides are TGTGCCAGCAGCTTAGTCGGGGCGGGCTACAATGAGCAGTTCTTC.